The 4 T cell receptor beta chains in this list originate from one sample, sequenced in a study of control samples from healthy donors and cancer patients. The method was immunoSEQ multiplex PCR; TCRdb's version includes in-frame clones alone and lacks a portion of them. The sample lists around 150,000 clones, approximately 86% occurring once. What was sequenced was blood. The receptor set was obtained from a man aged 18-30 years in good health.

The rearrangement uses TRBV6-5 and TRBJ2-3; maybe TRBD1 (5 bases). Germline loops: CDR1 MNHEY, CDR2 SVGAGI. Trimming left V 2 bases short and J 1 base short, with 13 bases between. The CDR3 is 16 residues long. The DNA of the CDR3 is TGTGCCAGCAGTTACCAGTATCCACAGGGCACAGATACGCAGTATTTT. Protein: CASSYQYPQGTDTQYF.

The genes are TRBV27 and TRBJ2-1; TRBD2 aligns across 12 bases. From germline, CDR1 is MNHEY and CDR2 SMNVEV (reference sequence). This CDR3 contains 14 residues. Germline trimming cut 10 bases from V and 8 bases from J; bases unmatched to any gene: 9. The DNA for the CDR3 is TGTGCCACCCGGACTAGCGGGGTGAGGGATGAGCAGTTCTTC. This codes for CATRTSGVRDEQFF.

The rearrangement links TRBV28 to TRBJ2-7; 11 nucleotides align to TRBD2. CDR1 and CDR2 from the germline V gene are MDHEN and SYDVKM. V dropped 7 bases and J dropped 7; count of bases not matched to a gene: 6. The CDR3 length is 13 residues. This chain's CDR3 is CASISSGGTEQYF. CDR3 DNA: TGTGCCAGCATTTCTAGCGGGGGGACTGAGCAGTACTTC. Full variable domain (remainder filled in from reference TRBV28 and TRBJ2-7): DVKVTQSSRYLVKRTGEKVFLECVQDMDHENMFWYRQDPGLGLRLIYFSYDVKMKEKGDIPEGYSVSREKKERFSLILESASTNQTSMYLCASISSGGTEQYFGPGTRLTVT.

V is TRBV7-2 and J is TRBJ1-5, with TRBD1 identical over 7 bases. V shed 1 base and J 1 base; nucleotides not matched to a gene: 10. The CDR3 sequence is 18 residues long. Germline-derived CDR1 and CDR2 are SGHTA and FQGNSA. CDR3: CASSLVSGGAGSNQPQHF. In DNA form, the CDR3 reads TGTGCCAGCAGCTTAGTGTCAGGGGGGGCAGGAAGCAATCAGCCCCAGCATTTT.